This is a list of T cell receptor beta chains from one sample in a study of shared clonotypes between healthy human individuals. Sequenced by immunoSEQ multiplex PCR; TCRdb stores in-frame clones only, minus some. This table holds some 2,100,000 clones, about 93% found once. Input material: naive CD8+ T cells from PBMCs. The receptors derive from a man between 18 and 29 years old in good health. Some clones in this sample may be carry-over from other donors' samples. Both conserved end residues are part of each CDR3. D genes are given only for firm matches. Size values are once, few and many counts, or a class for expanded clones, and some rows have none.

d_call j_call clone_size v_call cdr3_aa cdr3_nt
. TRBJ2-1 . TRBV18 CASSPPTWEAGEEFF TGTGCCAGCTCACCACCTACATGGGAGGCAGGGGAGGAGTTCTTC
TRBD2 TRBJ2-3 . TRBV7-9 CASSPLAGGSADTQYF TGTGCCAGCAGCCCGCTAGCGGGAGGTAGTGCAGATACGCAGTATTTT
. TRBJ1-2 once TRBV7-6 CASSPMSALANYGYTF TGTGCCAGCAGCCCGATGTCGGCTTTAGCTAACTATGGCTACACCTTC
TRBD1 TRBJ2-7 . TRBV5-6 CASSSGTGTEQYF TGTGCCAGCAGCTCCGGGACAGGGACCGAGCAGTACTTC
TRBD2 TRBJ2-5 . TRBV18 CASSPPTSGRVETQYF TGTGCCAGCTCACCACCGACTAGCGGGAGGGTTGAGACCCAGTACTTC
. TRBJ1-4 . TRBV27 CASSFLGTNEKLFF TGTGCCAGCAGTTTTCTTGGAACTAATGAAAAACTGTTTTTT
TRBD1 TRBJ2-3 . TRBV27 CASSLRGPNRADTQYF TGTGCCAGCAGTTTAAGGGGGCCCAATCGCGCAGATACGCAGTATTTT
. TRBJ1-3 . TRBV13 CASSLRDLGSGNTIYF TGTGCCAGCAGCTTAAGGGACCTAGGCTCTGGAAACACCATATATTTT
. TRBJ1-5 few TRBV28 CASSSPRFDSANSNQPQHF TGTGCCAGCAGTTCCCCCCGCTTTGACAGCGCTAATAGCAATCAGCCCCAGCATTTT
. TRBJ2-7 . TRBV27 CASLGGSGEQYF TGTGCCAGCTTAGGGGGGTCCGGCGAGCAGTACTTC
. TRBJ2-7 once TRBV28 CASSFRGEQYF TGTGCCAGCAGTTTTAGAGGTGAGCAGTACTTC
. TRBJ2-7 . TRBV7-9 CASSLASYNYEQYF TGTGCCAGCAGCTTGGCTAGTTACAATTACGAGCAGTACTTC
TRBD1 TRBJ1-4 . TRBV13 CASSLSGTGYEKLFF TGTGCCAGCAGCTTGTCCGGGACAGGATATGAAAAACTGTTTTTT
. TRBJ2-7 . TRBV5-1 CASSLRTDYEQYF TGCGCCAGCAGCTTAAGGACGGATTACGAGCAGTACTTC
TRBD1 TRBJ2-7 . TRBV6-1 CASSEVGQGLYEQYF TGTGCCAGCAGTGAGGTTGGACAGGGCTTGTACGAGCAGTACTTC
. TRBJ1-5 . TRBV7-9 CASSPVEAHQPQHF TGTGCCAGCAGCCCCGTGGAGGCTCATCAGCCCCAGCATTTT
. TRBJ2-3 . TRBV13 CASSPRHHPLGTDTQYF TGTGCCAGCAGCCCCCGCCACCACCCCCTTGGCACAGATACGCAGTATTTT